The rows below give T cell receptor beta chains drawn from one sample of a study of blood T cell repertoires in COVID-19. Sequenced by immunoSEQ multiplex PCR; TCRdb stores in-frame clones only, minus some. The table has 150,000 to 200,000 clones, approximately 80% seen once. The sample consisted of PBMCs or T cells enriched from blood (not recorded which). These receptors were obtained from a man aged 50 or older who had recovered from COVID-19. CDR3s include the opening cysteine and the closing phenylalanine or tryptophan. Each record gives: J gene, clone size, V gene, D gene, CDR3 DNA, CDR3 protein. D genes are given only for firm matches. A row's size may be missing; if present it is once, few, many or a size class.

TRBJ1-6 . TRBV15 . TGTGCCACCCTTGGGCCTCGGAATTCACCCCTCCACTTT CATLGPRNSPLHF
TRBJ2-3 . TRBV27 . TGTGCCAGCAGCAGAATAACTTCTAGCGATACGCAGTATTTT CASSRITSSDTQYF
TRBJ2-1 once TRBV29-1 TRBD2 TGCAGCGCCGAGGGACTAGCGGGGTATAGTGAGCAGTTCTTC CSAEGLAGYSEQFF
TRBJ1-6 . TRBV7-6 TRBD1 TGTGCCAGCAGCTTAAAGGGAGACAGGGGGGATTCACCCCTCCACTTT CASSLKGDRGDSPLHF
TRBJ2-7 . TRBV4-1 TRBD1 TGCGCCAGCAGCCAGATGGACAGGGGCCGCTTTCAGTACTTC CASSQMDRGRFQYF
TRBJ2-3 . TRBV7-9 . TGTGCCAGCAGAAGTGGTTGGGCAGGGCGAGCAGATACGCAGTATTTT CASRSGWAGRADTQYF
TRBJ2-1 once TRBV24-1 . TGTGCCACCAGTGCCTCCCGACTGCCTCCCTTCAATGAGCAGTTCTTC CATSASRLPPFNEQFF
TRBJ2-7 . TRBV18 TRBD1 TGTGCCAGCTCAACCGGGACAGGGGCTCTCGAGCAGTACTTC CASSTGTGALEQYF
TRBJ1-1 . TRBV7-3 . TGTGCCAGCAGCCCAACAGGGAACACTGAAGCTTTCTTT CASSPTGNTEAFF
TRBJ1-2 once TRBV14 . TGTGCCAGCAGCCCTAACCACTATGGCTACACCTTC CASSPNHYGYTF
TRBJ2-5 . TRBV12-3/TRBV12-4 . TGTGCCAGCAGTTCACTAGCACAAGAGACCCAGTACTTC CASSSLAQETQYF
TRBJ2-3 . TRBV28 . TGTGCCAGCAGCCCCGCAGGAAACACAGATACGCAGTATTTT CASSPAGNTDTQYF
TRBJ2-7 . TRBV5-6 . TGTGCCAGCAGCTTGGGGCCCGAGCAGTACTTC CASSLGPEQYF
TRBJ1-1 . TRBV19 TRBD1 TGTGCCAGCCAGGTAGGACAGGAGAACACTGAAGCTTTCTTT CASQVGQENTEAFF
TRBJ2-1 . TRBV7-9 . TGTGCCAGCAGCAGCCCAGGGACAAAACTCAATGAGCAGTTCTTC CASSSPGTKLNEQFF
TRBJ2-3 once TRBV2 . TGTGCCAGCAGTGTAATAGCGCGAGATACGCAGTATTTT CASSVIARDTQYF
TRBJ1-4 . TRBV6-5 . TGTGCCAGCAGGGATTACAGAGTTTCTAATGAAAAACTGTTTTTT CASRDYRVSNEKLFF
TRBJ1-3 . TRBV5-6 TRBD1 TGTGCCAGCAGCGAAGGGACAGTCTCTGGAAACACCATATATTTT CASSEGTVSGNTIYF
TRBJ2-7 . TRBV6-4 . TGTGCCACCAGAACCCAGGCGGGGGAGCAGTACTTC CATRTQAGEQYF
TRBJ2-2 . TRBV30 TRBD2 TGTGCCTGTAGCGGGGGCAGGAACACCGGGGAGCTGTTTTTT CACSGGRNTGELFF
TRBJ2-7 . TRBV2 . TGTGCCAGCAGTGTAGGGACAAATTACGAGCAGTACTTC CASSVGTNYEQYF
TRBJ2-4 once TRBV19 TRBD1 TGTGCCAGTATTGGGGGACAGAAAAACATTCAGTACTTC CASIGGQKNIQYF
TRBJ2-1 . TRBV20-1 . TGCAGTGCTCCAGGTTGGAATGAGCAGTTCTTC CSAPGWNEQFF
TRBJ1-2 . TRBV6-4 . TGTGCCAGCAGTGCTTCCGATGGCTACACCTTC CASSASDGYTF
TRBJ1-1 . TRBV10-1 . TGCGCCAGCAGTGGAGGAGGAAGGTGGGACACTGAAGCTTTCTTT CASSGGGRWDTEAFF
TRBJ2-5 . TRBV28 . TGTGCCAGCAGTTCCGGGGTTCAGACCCAGTACTTC CASSSGVQTQYF
TRBJ1-2 . TRBV4-2 TRBD1 TGTGCCAGCAGCCAAGGAGGGGGACAGGGACGGGATGGCTACACCTTC CASSQGGGQGRDGYTF
TRBJ1-6 . TRBV4-2 TRBD1 TGTGCCAGCAGCCAAACTCTCCAGGGGGCACGGTCACCCCTCCACTTT CASSQTLQGARSPLHF